Presented here are 30 T cell receptor beta chains from one specimen sequenced in a study of beta chain features in type 1 diabetes. The authors reverse transcribed all of the isolated RNA, so sequencing captured expressed TCRB transcripts. Sequencing was performed with immunoSEQ multiplex PCR; in TCRdb, only in-frame clones are kept and a portion is missing. The table shows hundreds of thousands of clones, with approximately 11% occurring only once. The sequenced material came from naive CD4+ T cells from blood. The source of these receptors is a woman aged 25 to 39 in good health.

The V and J genes are TRBV6-5 and TRBJ1-5; D is unclear. Germline V gives CDR1 MNHEY, CDR2 SVGAGI. Trimming took off 1 base at V and 4 bases at J, with 5 bases between the two ends. This CDR3 has 13 amino acids. Here the CDR3 reads CASSYFRNQPQHF. In DNA, the CDR3 is TGTGCCAGCAGTTACTTTCGGAATCAGCCCCAGCATTTT.

As concerns this clone: Additional DNA sequences in this sample encode the identical CDR3. The chain couples TRBV4-2 to TRBJ1-2, with 9 positions matching TRBD1. The V and J ends lost 0 bases and 4 bases, in that order; junction bases with no gene match: 0. Germline V gene lookup returns CDR1 LGHNA and CDR2 YNFKEQ. This CDR3 comprises 14 residues. CDR3 region: CASSQEGQGYGYTF. The CDR3 nucleotides read TGTGCCAGCAGCCAAGAGGGACAGGGCTATGGCTACACCTTC.

The chain carries TRBV9 and TRBJ1-1; D ambiguous. This CDR3 spans 14 amino acids. Germline V gene sequence: CDR1 SGDLS, CDR2 YYNGEE. Trimming cost V 1 base and J 6 bases, with 13 bases left between them. The CDR3 here is CASSVTSSIPEAFF. The CDR3, as DNA: TGTGCCAGCAGCGTAACGTCTAGCATCCCTGAAGCTTTCTTT.

This clone was detected a few times. The chain employs TRBV28 and TRBJ1-5; a weak D match, TRBD1 (5 bases). V was trimmed by 6 bases and J by 4 bases, leaving 13 bases between them. CDR1 and CDR2 (germline): MDHEN, SYDVKM. The CDR3 covers 14 residues. This CDR3 is CASSLDMANQPQHF. The CDR3, as DNA: TGTGCCAGCAGCCTGGACATGGCTAATCAGCCCCAGCATTTT. The full variable domain, in which reference TRBV28 and TRBJ1-5 provide the parts outside the CDR3, is DVKVTQSSRYLVKRTGEKVFLECVQDMDHENMFWYRQDPGLGLRLIYFSYDVKMKEKGDIPEGYSVSREKKERFSLILESASTNQTSMYLCASSLDMANQPQHFGDGTRLSIL.

The table lists this clone with a few counts. The genes are TRBV29-1 and TRBJ2-5, with TRBD2 as a possible D gene (6 bases). Germline V gene sequence: CDR1 SQVTM, CDR2 ANQGSEA. This CDR3 spans 16 amino acids. Deletions cut 2 bases from V and 0 bases from J, with 16 bases between. The CDR3 DNA follows: TGCAGCGTTGAAATAAGGACGGGAGTATACCAAGAGACCCAGTACTTC. This sequence encodes CSVEIRTGVYQETQYF. The entire variable domain, with the rest obtained from reference TRBV29-1 and TRBJ2-5, is as follows: SAVISQKPSRDICQRGTSLTIQCQVDSQVTMMFWYRQQPGQSLTLIATANQGSEATYESGFVIDKFPISRPNLTFSTLTVSNMSPEDSSIYLCSVEIRTGVYQETQYFGPGTRLLVL.

CDR3 sequence reads: CASSQGGASYEQYF. CDR3 sequence (DNA): TGCGCCAGCAGCCAAGGGGGCGCCTCCTACGAGCAGTACTTC. This chain uses TRBV4-3 with TRBJ2-7; the D gene is possibly TRBD1 (5 bases). Trimming stripped 1 base from V and 0 bases from J, with 7 bases between. The CDR3 has 14 residues. Germline V CDR1 and CDR2: LGHNA, YSLEER.

This clone has more than one count but fewer than ten. The chain uses TRBV5-5 and TRBJ1-5; D is unclear. Trimming cost V 2 bases and J 2 bases, with 11 bases left between them. CDR1 is SGHKS and CDR2 is YYEKEE in the germline V gene (reference sequence). The CDR3 is 15 amino acids. CDR3 residues: CASSLGDTRNQPQHF. The CDR3 DNA follows: TGTGCCAGCAGCTTAGGTGACACACGCAATCAGCCCCAGCATTTT.

The sample holds a few counts of this clone. The gene calls are TRBV11-2 and TRBJ2-3; TRBD1 agrees at 8 bases. There are 16 residues in the CDR3. From germline, CDR1 is SGHAT and CDR2 FQNNGV. The junction had 9 bases not matched to a gene; V was cut back by 5 bases and J by 2 bases. The CDR3 DNA reads as TGTGCCAGCAGCAGGACAGGGATCTTCCCCACAGATACGCAGTATTTT. This translates into CASSRTGIFPTDTQYF. Together with reference TRBV11-2 and TRBJ2-3, the CDR3 gives the full variable domain: EAGVAQSPRYKIIEKRQSVAFWCNPISGHATLYWYQQILGQGPKLLIQFQNNGVVDDSQLPKDRFSAERLKGVDSTLKIQPAKLEDSAVYLCASSRTGIFPTDTQYFGPGTRLTVL.

The chain carries TRBV19 and TRBJ2-1, with 15 bases fitting TRBD2. The ends lost 7 bases at V and 7 bases at J; junction bases unmatched: 5. Germline V gene lookup returns CDR1 LNHDA and CDR2 SQIVND (reference sequence). This CDR3 spans 15 amino acids. CDR3 DNA sequence: TGTGCCAGTACCATCGGGACTAGCGGGAGGAATGAGCAGTTCTTC. Translation gives CASTIGTSGRNEQFF.

This clone was found a few times. The chain has TRBV6-5 and TRBJ2-5, with 10 bases matching TRBD2. The CDR3 has 15 residues. Trimming took 0 bases from V and 5 from J; bases not matched to a gene: 3. Germline-derived CDR1 and CDR2 are MNHEY and SVGAGI. The CDR3 sequence: CASSYSGTSEETQYF. The CDR3 nucleotides are TGTGCCAGCAGTTACTCCGGGACTAGCGAGGAGACCCAGTACTTC.

The chain has TRBV7-9 and TRBJ1-4; D is unclear. CDR3 length: 15 amino acids. Germline CDR1 SEHNR, CDR2 FQNEAQ (reference sequence). Trimming shortened V by 5 bases and J by 6 bases, and 16 bases separated the two germline ends. CDR3 in amino acids: CASSSRPGVDEKLFF. CDR3 nucleotides: TGTGCCAGCAGCAGCCGCCCCGGGGTTGATGAAAAACTGTTTTTT.

The CDR3 loop reads CASSIDLSGYEQYF. CDR3 coding DNA: TGTGCCAGTAGTATAGATCTGAGTGGCTACGAGCAGTACTTC. This chain joins TRBV19 and TRBJ2-7; D not certain. Looked up from germline, CDR1 is LNHDA and CDR2 is SQIVND (reference sequence). The V end was cut by 0 bases, the J end by 3 bases, with 9 bases between. The CDR3 is made up of 14 amino acids.

The rearrangement joins TRBV11-2 to TRBJ2-1; TRBD2 is a possible D gene (5 bases). This CDR3 has 15 residues. Germline loops: CDR1 SGHAT, CDR2 FQNNGV. The V gene lost 5 bases and the J gene lost 0 bases, with 11 bases spanning the gap. CDR3 sequence (DNA): TGTGCCAGCAGCCCTGGACTTAGCTCCTACAATGAGCAGTTCTTC. The encoded protein is CASSPGLSSYNEQFF.

The table lists this clone with a few counts. The junction and the germline gene differ at one end; a read error may be behind it. The chain recombines TRBV28 with TRBJ1-1, with D possibly matching TRBD1 (6 bases). The V gene's germline CDR1 is MDHEN and CDR2 SYDVKM. The CDR3 runs 13 residues. CDR3 in DNA: TGTGCCAGCAGACTACGCCGGGACACACAGGGCACATTT. This gives the protein CASRLRRDTQGTF.

The V gene is TRBV4-2, the J gene TRBJ2-1; D is perhaps TRBD2 (6 bases). Germline CDR1 reads LGHNA; CDR2 reads YNFKEQ. The CDR3 spans 15 residues. V was pared by 0 bases and J by 7 bases, with 13 bases between. The CDR3 sequence: CASSQDFRERNEQFF. CDR3 sequence (DNA): TGTGCCAGCAGCCAAGATTTCCGGGAGAGGAATGAGCAGTTCTTC.

V and J are TRBV7-9 and TRBJ2-7; D possibly corresponds to TRBD1 (5 bases). The germline V and J ends were trimmed by 1 base and 3 bases, with 7 bases remaining between them. CDR3 length: 13 residues. Looked up from germline, CDR1 is SEHNR and CDR2 is FQNEAQ (reference sequence). The CDR3: CASSLVTGYEQYF. The DNA of the CDR3 is TGTGCCAGCAGCTTAGTAACAGGCTACGAGCAGTACTTC. The full variable domain, rest sourced from reference TRBV7-9 and TRBJ2-7, is DTGVSQNPRHKITKRGQNVTFRCDPISEHNRLYWYRQTLGQGPEFLTYFQNEAQLEKSRLLSDRFSAERPKGSFSTLEIQRTEQGDSAMYLCASSLVTGYEQYFGPGTRLTVT.

The CDR3 sequence is CASSLVAGMSYNEQFF. In DNA, the CDR3 is TGTGCCAGCAGCTTGGTGGCAGGAATGTCCTACAATGAGCAGTTCTTC. The rearrangement joins TRBV5-4 to TRBJ2-1; D is uncertain. The V and J ends lost 0 bases and 1 base respectively, with 11 bases between them. Germline lookup yields CDR1 SGHNT and CDR2 YYREEE (reference sequence). This CDR3 contains 16 residues.

This rearrangement joins TRBV30 to TRBJ2-5; the match to TRBD1 covers 8 bases. Germline V gene sequence: CDR1 GTSNPN, CDR2 SVGIG (reference sequence). There are 14 residues in the CDR3. V was clipped by 3 bases and J by 2 bases; unmatched bases: 5. CDR3 sequence reads: CAWSRDRKQETQYF. DNA of the CDR3: TGTGCCTGGAGCCGGGACAGGAAGCAAGAGACCCAGTACTTC.

The sample holds a few counts of this clone. This rearrangement joins TRBV25-1 to TRBJ1-3; weak D call: TRBD1 (5 bases). Germline assignment: CDR1 MGHDK and CDR2 SYGVNS. The CDR3 has 15 amino acids. Trimming left V 1 base short and J 3 bases short, with 10 bases between. Written as DNA, the CDR3 is TGTGCCAGCAGTGAATGGGGGGATTTTGGAAACACCATATATTTT. Translating gives CASSEWGDFGNTIYF.

There are many counts of this clone. V usage is TRBV6-6 and J usage is TRBJ2-5, with D maybe TRBD2 (6 bases). V lost 10 bases, J lost 4 bases, and 13 bases lay in between. This CDR3 has 12 residues. Germline V CDR1 and CDR2: MNHNY, SVGAGI (reference sequence). The CDR3 loop reads CATLAVGETQYF. CDR3 nucleotides: TGTGCCACATTAGCGGTTGGAGAGACCCAGTACTTC.

This clone has more than one count but fewer than ten. This rearrangement joins TRBV29-1 to TRBJ2-3; 7 bases map to TRBD2. After removal of 2 bases from V and 2 bases from J, the junction contained 7 bases not matched to a gene. CDR1 and CDR2 from the germline V gene are SQVTM and ANQGSEA. This CDR3 region has 15 residues. DNA for the CDR3: TGCAGCGTTGAACGGTCTAGCGGTTACACAGATACGCAGTATTTT. Protein: CSVERSSGYTDTQYF.

V is TRBV27 and J is TRBJ2-6; TRBD1 is a possible D gene (6 bases). Trimming removed 5 bases from V and 4 bases from J, with 12 bases in between. The CDR3 runs to 15 residues. CDR1 is MNHEY and CDR2 is SMNVEV in the germline V gene (reference sequence). Here the CDR3 reads CASSPTGYGANVLTF. The CDR3 DNA sequence: TGTGCCAGCAGTCCAACAGGGTACGGGGCCAACGTCCTGACTTTC.

The genes are TRBV7-2 and TRBJ2-1, with 15 nucleotides matching TRBD2. CDR1 SGHTA and CDR2 FQGNSA come from the germline V gene. The J segment lost 9 bases and the V segment lost 5 bases, leaving 5 bases of the junction unmatched. The CDR3 is made up of 15 amino acids. The CDR3 region is CASSTGLAGGSEQFF. The CDR3 nucleotides read TGTGCCAGCAGCACGGGACTAGCGGGAGGTAGTGAGCAGTTCTTC. Variable domain in full (rest from reference TRBV7-2 and TRBJ2-1): GAGVSQSPSNKVTEKGKDVELRCDPISGHTALYWYRQSLGQGLEFLIYFQGNSAPDKSGLPSDRFSAERTGGSVSTLTIQRTQQEDSAVYLCASSTGLAGGSEQFFGPGTRLTVL.

V gene TRBV29-1 combines with J gene TRBJ1-2; D is unclear. Germline CDR1 SQVTM, CDR2 ANQGSEA. CDR3 length: 15 amino acids. The V end lost 6 bases, the J end lost 4 bases, and 21 bases lay between the germline ends. This CDR3 is CSVDSGRGKGYGYTF. In DNA form, the CDR3 reads TGCAGCGTCGATTCTGGGCGAGGGAAAGGCTATGGCTACACCTTC.

This clone was counted only a few times. This chain connects TRBV6-6 to TRBJ2-5; weak D call: TRBD2 (5 bases). The CDR3 is 16 residues long. Germline V lookup: CDR1 MNHNY, CDR2 SVGAGI (reference sequence). Between the trimmed V and J ends, which lost 2 bases and 5 bases, there was a span of 18 bases. The CDR3 sequence is CASSYIWRASGETQYF. In DNA form, the CDR3 reads TGTGCCAGCAGTTACATTTGGCGGGCGTCGGGTGAGACCCAGTACTTC.

This clone was seen only a few times. Other DNA sequences in this sample translate to the same CDR3. The CDR3 sequence is CSARDSTEAFF. The CDR3 nucleotides read TGCAGTGCTAGAGACTCCACTGAAGCTTTCTTT. This chain links TRBV20-1 with TRBJ1-1; no firm D call. CDR1 and CDR2 (germline): DFQATT, SNEGSKA (reference sequence). This CDR3 region has 11 residues. V lost 0 bases and J lost 4, with 3 bases in between.

J is TRBJ1-2 and V is TRBV9; a weak D match, TRBD1 (6 bases). Germline V gene lookup returns CDR1 SGDLS and CDR2 YYNGEE. This CDR3 spans 16 amino acids. The V end was cut by 0 bases, the J end by 4 bases, with 16 bases between. This CDR3 reads CASSVDTAGVAYGYTF. The CDR3 DNA sequence: TGTGCCAGCAGCGTAGATACGGCAGGGGTAGCCTATGGCTACACCTTC.

This clone has only a few counts. This chain joins TRBV28 and TRBJ1-3; D gene unclear. Germline V gene lookup returns CDR1 MDHEN and CDR2 SYDVKM. Trimming left V 5 bases short and J 5 bases short, with 7 bases between. CDR3 length equals 12 residues. The CDR3 here is CASSHSRNTIYF. CDR3 in DNA: TGTGCCAGCAGTCACTCGAGAAACACCATATATTTT.

This clone was picked up a small number of times. This rearrangement joins TRBV4-1 to TRBJ2-7; tentative D call: TRBD1 (6 bases). The CDR3 spans 14 residues. Germline CDR1 is MGHRA and CDR2 is YSYEKL. V was shortened by 4 bases and J by 6 bases, with 16 bases between the two germline ends. The CDR3 DNA follows: TGCGCCAGCAGCCCGGACAGCCCACATCTCGAGCAGTACTTC. Its protein product is CASSPDSPHLEQYF.

The chain is built from TRBV10-3 and TRBJ1-1, with TRBD1 as a possible D gene (5 bases). The length of the CDR3 is 13 residues. Trimming pared 8 bases from V and 4 bases from J, leaving 14 bases between. The V gene's germline CDR1 is ENHRY and CDR2 SYGVKD. CDR3 coding DNA: TGTGCCATCGCCCCACAGCAGGGCACTGAAGCTTTCTTT. Residues: CAIAPQQGTEAFF.